Here is one TCR beta chain with its context. Antigen unknown. The PCR had 60 Vbeta and 13 Jbeta primers. Profiled with immunoSEQ multiplex PCR; TCRdb holds only in-frame clones, not every one. The data show about 120,000 clones, approximately 81% seen once. This sample was included in a study of cytomegalovirus exposure and HLA in healthy donors. Study-wide results and caveats: Later work associated fewer than 20,000 TCR beta sequences with HLA alleles at 0.05 false discovery rate. The study recorded over 150 TCR beta chains that were cytomegalovirus-associated. V- and J-gene trimming of TCR beta was linked (in a later analysis) to a missense DCLRE1C variant.

The V end was cut by 3 bases, the J end by 3 bases, with 18 bases between. The CDR3 is 17 residues long. Germline V gene lookup returns CDR1 LNHDA and CDR2 SQIVND (reference sequence). While unrecorded immune exposures were likely, the donors were nominally healthy when sampled. The clonotype comes from a woman aged 18-35 years in good health and CMV-seropositive. The J gene is TRBJ1-5, the V gene TRBV19; D possibly corresponds to TRBD1 (6 bases). Sequenced: PBMCs. The chain's CDR3 is CASSIPYRVSANQPQHF. The CDR3, as DNA: TGTGCCAGTAGTATCCCCTACAGGGTAAGTGCCAATCAGCCCCAGCATTTT.